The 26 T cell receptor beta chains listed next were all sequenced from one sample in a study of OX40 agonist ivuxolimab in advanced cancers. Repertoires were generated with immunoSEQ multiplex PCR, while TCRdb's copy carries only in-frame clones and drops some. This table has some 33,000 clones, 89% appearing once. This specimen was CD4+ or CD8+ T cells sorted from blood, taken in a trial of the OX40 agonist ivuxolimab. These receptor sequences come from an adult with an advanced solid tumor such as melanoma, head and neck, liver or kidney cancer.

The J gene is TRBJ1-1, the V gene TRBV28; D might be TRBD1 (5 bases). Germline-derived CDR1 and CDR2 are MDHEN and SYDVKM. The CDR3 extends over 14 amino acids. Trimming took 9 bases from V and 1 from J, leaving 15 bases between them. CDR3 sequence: CASSWRGGNTEAFF. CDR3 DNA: TGTGCCAGTAGCTGGAGGGGTGGGAACACTGAAGCTTTCTTT.

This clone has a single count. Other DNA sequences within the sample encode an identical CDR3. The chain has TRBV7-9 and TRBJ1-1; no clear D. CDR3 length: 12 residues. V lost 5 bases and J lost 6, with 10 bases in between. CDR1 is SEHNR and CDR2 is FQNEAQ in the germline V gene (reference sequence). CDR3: CASSPGGSEAFF. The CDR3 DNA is TGTGCCAGCAGCCCGGGCGGGTCTGAAGCTTTCTTT.

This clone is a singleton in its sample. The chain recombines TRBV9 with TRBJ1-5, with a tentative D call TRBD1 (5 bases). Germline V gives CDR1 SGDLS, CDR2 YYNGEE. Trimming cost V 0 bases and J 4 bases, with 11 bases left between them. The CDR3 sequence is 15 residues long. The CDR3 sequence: CASSVEGLGNQPQHF. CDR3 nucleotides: TGTGCCAGCAGCGTAGAGGGGCTTGGTAATCAGCCCCAGCATTTT.

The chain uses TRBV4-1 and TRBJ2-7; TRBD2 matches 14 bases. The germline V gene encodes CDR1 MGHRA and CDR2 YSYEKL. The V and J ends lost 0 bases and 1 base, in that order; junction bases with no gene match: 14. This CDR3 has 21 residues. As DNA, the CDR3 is TGCGCCAGCAGCCAAGAGGGGGGAGCGGGACTAGCGGGAGTAAGGTCCTACGAGCAGTACTTC. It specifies CASSQEGGAGLAGVRSYEQYF.

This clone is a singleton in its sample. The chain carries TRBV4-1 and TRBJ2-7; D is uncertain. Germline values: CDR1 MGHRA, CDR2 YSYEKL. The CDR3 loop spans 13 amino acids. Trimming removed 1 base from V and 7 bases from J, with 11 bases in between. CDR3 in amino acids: CASSQVGSNEQYF. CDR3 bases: TGCGCCAGCAGCCAAGTCGGATCGAATGAGCAGTACTTC.

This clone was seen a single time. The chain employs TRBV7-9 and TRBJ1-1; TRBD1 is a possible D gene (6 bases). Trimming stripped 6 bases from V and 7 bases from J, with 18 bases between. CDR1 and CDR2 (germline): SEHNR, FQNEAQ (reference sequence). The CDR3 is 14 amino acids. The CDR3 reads CASSPSTGGGEAFF. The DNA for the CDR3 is TGTGCCAGCAGTCCATCTACGGGGGGCGGTGAAGCTTTCTTT. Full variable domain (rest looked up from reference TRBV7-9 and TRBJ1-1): DTGVSQNPRHKITKRGQNVTFRCDPISEHNRLYWYRQTLGQGPEFLTYFQNEAQLEKSRLLSDRFSAERPKGSFSTLEIQRTEQGDSAMYLCASSPSTGGGEAFFGQGTRLTVV.

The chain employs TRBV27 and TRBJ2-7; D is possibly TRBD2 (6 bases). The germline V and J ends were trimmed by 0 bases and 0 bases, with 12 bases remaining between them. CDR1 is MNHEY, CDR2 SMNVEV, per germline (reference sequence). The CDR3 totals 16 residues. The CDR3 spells CASSLSLQGLSYEQYF. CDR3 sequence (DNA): TGTGCCAGCAGTTTATCCCTGCAGGGACTCTCCTACGAGCAGTACTTC.

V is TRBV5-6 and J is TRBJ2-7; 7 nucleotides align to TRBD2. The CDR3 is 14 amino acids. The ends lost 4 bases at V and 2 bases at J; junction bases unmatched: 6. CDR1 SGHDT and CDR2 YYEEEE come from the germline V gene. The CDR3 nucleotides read TGTGCCAGCAGCGCGGCGACTAGCCCCTACGAGCAGTACTTC. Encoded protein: CASSAATSPYEQYF.

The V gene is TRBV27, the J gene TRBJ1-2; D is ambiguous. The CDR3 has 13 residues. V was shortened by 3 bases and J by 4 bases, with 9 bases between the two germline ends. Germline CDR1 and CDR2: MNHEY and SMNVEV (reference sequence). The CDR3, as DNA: TGTGCCAGCAGTTTTGGGCAGACCTATGGCTACACCTTC. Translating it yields CASSFGQTYGYTF.

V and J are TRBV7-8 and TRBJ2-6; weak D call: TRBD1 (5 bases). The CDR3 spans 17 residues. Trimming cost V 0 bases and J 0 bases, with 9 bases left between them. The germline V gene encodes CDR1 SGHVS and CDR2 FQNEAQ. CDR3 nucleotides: TGTGCCAGCAGCTTAGCAGGGGAAAACTCTGGGGCCAACGTCCTGACTTTC. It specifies CASSLAGENSGANVLTF. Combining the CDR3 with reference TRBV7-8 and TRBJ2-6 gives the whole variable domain GAGVSQSPRYKVAKRGQDVALRCDPISGHVSLFWYQQALGQGPEFLTYFQNEAQLDKSGLPSDRFFAERPEGSVSTLKIQRTQQEDSAVYLCASSLAGENSGANVLTFGAGSRLTVL.

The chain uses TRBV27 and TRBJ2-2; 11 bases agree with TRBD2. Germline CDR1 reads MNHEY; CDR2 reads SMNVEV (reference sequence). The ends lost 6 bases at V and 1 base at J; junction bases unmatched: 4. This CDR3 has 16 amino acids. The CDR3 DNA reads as TGTGCCAGCAGATACGGACTAGCGGGGAACACCGGGGAGCTGTTTTTT. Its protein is CASRYGLAGNTGELFF.

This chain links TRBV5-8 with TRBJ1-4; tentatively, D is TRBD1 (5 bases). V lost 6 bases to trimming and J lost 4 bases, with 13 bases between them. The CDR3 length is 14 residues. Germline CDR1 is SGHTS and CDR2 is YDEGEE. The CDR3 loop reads CASTWDGLNEKLFF. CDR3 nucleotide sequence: TGTGCCAGCACCTGGGACGGACTTAATGAAAAACTGTTTTTT.

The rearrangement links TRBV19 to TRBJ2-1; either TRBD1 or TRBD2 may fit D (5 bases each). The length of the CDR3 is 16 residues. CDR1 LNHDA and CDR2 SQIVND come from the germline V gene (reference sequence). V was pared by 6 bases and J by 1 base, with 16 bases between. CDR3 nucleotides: TGTGCCAGTAGATACTCTACTAGGGGATCCTACAATGAGCAGTTCTTC. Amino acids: CASRYSTRGSYNEQFF.

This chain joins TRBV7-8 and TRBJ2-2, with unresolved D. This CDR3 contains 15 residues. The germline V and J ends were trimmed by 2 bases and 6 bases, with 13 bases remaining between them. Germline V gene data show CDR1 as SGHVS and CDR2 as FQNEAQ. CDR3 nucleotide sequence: TGTGCCAGCAGCTTAACTTCGGTTGTGGCCGGGGAGCTGTTTTTT. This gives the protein CASSLTSVVAGELFF.

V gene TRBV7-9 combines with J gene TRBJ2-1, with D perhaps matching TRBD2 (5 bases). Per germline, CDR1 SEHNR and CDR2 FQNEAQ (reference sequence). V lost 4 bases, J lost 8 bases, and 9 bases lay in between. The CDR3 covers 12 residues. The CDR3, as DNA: TGTGCCAGCAGCTCAGAGGGCCATGAGCAGTTCTTC. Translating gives CASSSEGHEQFF.

CDR3 residues: CASSPRDSLSSTDTQYF. The CDR3 coding sequence is TGTGCCAGCAGCCCTCGGGACAGCCTATCTAGCACAGATACGCAGTATTTT. The chain combines TRBV7-2 with TRBJ2-3, with 7 bases that match TRBD1. This CDR3 contains 17 residues. The V segment lost 5 bases and the J segment 0 bases; nucleotides outside the gene matches: 11. Germline-derived CDR1 and CDR2 are SGHTA and FQGNSA.

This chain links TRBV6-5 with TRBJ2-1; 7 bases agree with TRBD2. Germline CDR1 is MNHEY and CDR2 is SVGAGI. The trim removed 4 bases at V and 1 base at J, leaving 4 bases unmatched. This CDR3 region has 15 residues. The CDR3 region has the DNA TGTGCCAGCAGTTTAACAGCGGGGTCCTACAATGAGCAGTTCTTC. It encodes CASSLTAGSYNEQFF.

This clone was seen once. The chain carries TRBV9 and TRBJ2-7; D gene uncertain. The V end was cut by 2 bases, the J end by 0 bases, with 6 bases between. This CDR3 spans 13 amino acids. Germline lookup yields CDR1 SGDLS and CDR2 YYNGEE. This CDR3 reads CASSVGSSYEQYF. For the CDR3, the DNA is TGTGCCAGCAGCGTCGGCAGCTCCTACGAGCAGTACTTC.

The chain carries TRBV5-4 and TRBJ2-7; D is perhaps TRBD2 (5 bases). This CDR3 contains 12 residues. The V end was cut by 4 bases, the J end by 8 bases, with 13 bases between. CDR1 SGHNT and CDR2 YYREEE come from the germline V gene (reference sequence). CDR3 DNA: TGTGCCAGCAGCCCGGTCGGGGAACAGCAGTACTTC. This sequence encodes CASSPVGEQQYF.

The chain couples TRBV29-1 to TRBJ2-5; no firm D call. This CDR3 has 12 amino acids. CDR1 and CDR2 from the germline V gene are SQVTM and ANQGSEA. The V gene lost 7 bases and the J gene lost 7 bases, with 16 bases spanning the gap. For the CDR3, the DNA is TGCAGCGCAGAGACTCTATCGGGGACCCAGTACTTC. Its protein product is CSAETLSGTQYF.

CDR3 nucleotides: TGTGCCAGCAGCTTAGGGGTCCCGGGACGGCGATTCCATGGCTACACCTTC. It encodes CASSLGVPGRRFHGYTF. The chain has TRBV7-9 and TRBJ1-2; tentatively, D is TRBD1 (5 bases). V dropped 1 base and J dropped 6 bases, with 21 bases sitting between them. Germline V gene sequence: CDR1 SEHNR, CDR2 FQNEAQ (reference sequence). This CDR3 has 17 residues.

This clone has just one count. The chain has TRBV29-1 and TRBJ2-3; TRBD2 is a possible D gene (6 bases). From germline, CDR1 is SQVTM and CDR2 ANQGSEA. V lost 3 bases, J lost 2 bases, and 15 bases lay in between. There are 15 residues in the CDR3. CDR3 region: CSVDDFAGITDTQYF. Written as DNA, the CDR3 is TGCAGCGTTGATGATTTCGCGGGGATCACAGATACGCAGTATTTT.

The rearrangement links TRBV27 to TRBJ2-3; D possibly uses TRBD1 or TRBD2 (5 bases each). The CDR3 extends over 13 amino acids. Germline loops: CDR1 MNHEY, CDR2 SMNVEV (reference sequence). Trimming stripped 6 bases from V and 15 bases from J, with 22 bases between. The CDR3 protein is CASSQGRWDRTYF. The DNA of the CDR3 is TGTGCCAGCAGCCAGGGTAGGTGGGACCGCACTTATTTT.

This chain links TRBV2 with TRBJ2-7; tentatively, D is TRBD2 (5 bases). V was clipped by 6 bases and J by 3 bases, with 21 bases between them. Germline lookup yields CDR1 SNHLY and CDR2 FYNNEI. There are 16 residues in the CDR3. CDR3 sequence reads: CASRLAEEGHFYEQYF. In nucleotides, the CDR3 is TGTGCCAGCAGACTCGCGGAGGAAGGGCACTTCTACGAGCAGTACTTC.

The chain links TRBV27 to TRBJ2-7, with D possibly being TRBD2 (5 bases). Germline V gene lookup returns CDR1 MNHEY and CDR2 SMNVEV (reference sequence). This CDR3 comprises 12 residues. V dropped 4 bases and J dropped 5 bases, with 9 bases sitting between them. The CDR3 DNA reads TGTGCCAGCAGTTCCCCCGGGAACGAGCAGTACTTC. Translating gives CASSSPGNEQYF.

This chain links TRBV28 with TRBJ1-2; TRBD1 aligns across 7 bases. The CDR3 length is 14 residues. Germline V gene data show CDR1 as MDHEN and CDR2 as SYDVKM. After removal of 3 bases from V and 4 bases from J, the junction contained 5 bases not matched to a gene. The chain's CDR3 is CASSFQGGGYGYTF. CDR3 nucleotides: TGTGCCAGCAGTTTCCAAGGGGGCGGCTATGGCTACACCTTC.